The clone carrying this T cell receptor beta chain occurred a few times. Its antigen is still unknown. Preparation of the TCRbeta library used unique molecular identifiers. Each CDR3 protein gets one entry after TCRdb re-called the PCR reads with MiXCR. The sample gives approximately 110,000 distinct CDR3 sequences, 23% of which show up once; over 9.5% is in the top ten. These data come from a study of T-cell reconstitution after alpha-beta-depleted transplantation in children. V shed 2 bases and J 5 bases; nucleotides not matched to a gene: 10. CDR3 size: 15 residues. CDR1 is DFQATT, CDR2 SNEGSKA, per germline (reference sequence). Study observations and caveats: Reportedly, roughly two months post-transplant, alpha-beta T cells arose from several hundred expanded graft clones. At day 60, the high TCRbeta diversity found in some patients originated from recipient T cells and thymic progenitors that had survived. T-cell counts and diversity were attributed mostly to newly produced T cells one year after transplant.

Sequencing used PBMCs, mostly from graft donor cells, obtained 180 days after TCRalphabeta/CD19-depleted stem cell transplant. This chain joins TRBV20-1 and TRBJ2-7; 9 bases are a match to TRBD1. This receptor was obtained from a male patient aged 2-10 years who had a stem cell transplant for chronic granulomatous disease, so the T cells may come from the graft donor. The CDR3 DNA reads as TGCAGTGCTAGACCTAAACCGGGACAGGGAAACGAGCAGTACTTC. Its translation is CSARPKPGQGNEQYF.